This TCR beta chain appears in the sequencing data of a study of early T cells in non-severe SARS-CoV-2 infection. Overall study findings and caveats: A preference for anti-spike CD8 responses marked VDJdb matching, which missed private and CD4 specificities.

In the library, individual cDNA molecules carried attached unique molecular identifiers. TCRdb re-analysed the 5' RACE reads in MiXCR, keeping a single row per CDR3 protein. The table shows approximately 37,000 distinct CDR3 sequences, with approximately 7.9% occurring only once. The CDR3 is 13 residues long. From germline, CDR1 is LGHDT and CDR2 YNNKEL (reference sequence). Deletions cut 0 bases from V and 10 bases from J, with 12 bases between. Points on this clonotype: Its antigen is not known.

The receptor was isolated from an adult who was a healthcare worker with PCR-confirmed SARS-CoV-2 infection or an uninfected control (not recorded which). This rearrangement joins TRBV3-1 to TRBJ1-1; no definite D call. The sample in question was whole blood, obtained at baseline. CDR3 in amino acids: CASSQDPLAGAFF. The CDR3 bases are TGTGCCAGCAGCCAAGACCCCTTGGCGGGAGCTTTCTTT.